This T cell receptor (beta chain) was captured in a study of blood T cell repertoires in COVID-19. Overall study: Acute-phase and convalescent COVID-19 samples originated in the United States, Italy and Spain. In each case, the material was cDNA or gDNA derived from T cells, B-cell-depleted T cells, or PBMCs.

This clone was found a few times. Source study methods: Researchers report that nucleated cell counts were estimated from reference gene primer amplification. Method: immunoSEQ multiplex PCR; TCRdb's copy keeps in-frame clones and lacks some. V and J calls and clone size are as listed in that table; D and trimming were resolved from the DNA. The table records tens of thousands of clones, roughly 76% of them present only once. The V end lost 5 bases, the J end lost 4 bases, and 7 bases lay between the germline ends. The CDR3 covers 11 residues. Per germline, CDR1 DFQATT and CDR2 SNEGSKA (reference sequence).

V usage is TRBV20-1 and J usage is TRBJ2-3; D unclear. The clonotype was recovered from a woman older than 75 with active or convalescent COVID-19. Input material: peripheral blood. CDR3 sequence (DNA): TGCAGTGCTCTCCTAGCAGATACGCAGTATTTT. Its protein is CSALLADTQYF.